This note documents a single T cell receptor (beta chain) sequence. Its antigen is as yet unknown. This specimen belongs to a study of T cells expressing NK-cell markers. Study-level results: There remained a lack of clarity about HCMV specificity of expanded NKG2C+ T cell clones. In several donors, these clonotypes also led the CD3+CD56-NKG2C+ fraction. Roughly six donors showed dominant NKG2C+ clonotypes comprising roughly 1.0-7.0% of their CD8+ T cells.

Germline-derived CDR1 and CDR2 are SGDLS and YYNGEE. The CDR3 contains 15 residues. The authors made TCR beta cDNA libraries by 5'RACE template switching. This switching added a universal primer site and UMIs. For each CDR3 protein, TCRdb gives one entry from its re-call of the 5' RACE reads, without DNA. The sample includes roughly 420,000 distinct CDR3 sequences. The chain couples TRBV9 to TRBJ2-1. Source material: blood T cells: a sorted CD56 or NKG2C T cell subset, CD4+ or CD8+ T cells, or bulk PBMC T cells (not recorded which). The TCR sequence derives from a woman aged 18 to 75 in good health. The CDR3: CASSVASVAVDEQFF.